This T cell receptor (beta chain) came from a study of cytomegalovirus exposure and HLA in healthy donors. At the level of the study: The roughly 100 million unique TCR beta sequences, from about 170 million T cells, were found by an earlier analysis. Points from the study as a whole: Per a later analysis, fewer than 20,000 TCR beta sequences showed association with HLA alleles at 0.05 false discovery rate.

Primers: 60 Vbeta forward and 13 Jbeta reverse. Some clones are missing from TCRdb's copy, which holds only in-frame ones; the method was immunoSEQ multiplex PCR. This table has tens of thousands of clones, 70% to 85% appearing once. Comments on this clone: Its antigen is not known.

From germline, CDR1 is LNHNV and CDR2 YYDKDF (reference sequence). Trimming removed 0 bases at V and 6 bases at J, with 17 bases between. This CDR3 has 16 residues. The source is a man aged 25 to 40 in good health and CMV-seronegative. Sequences were obtained from PBMCs. The J gene is TRBJ1-1, the V gene TRBV15; D is unresolved. The CDR3, as DNA: TGTGCCACCAGCAGAGATCATACGGGCGGCGGGTCTGAAGCTTTCTTT. Translated, it gives CATSRDHTGGGSEAFF.